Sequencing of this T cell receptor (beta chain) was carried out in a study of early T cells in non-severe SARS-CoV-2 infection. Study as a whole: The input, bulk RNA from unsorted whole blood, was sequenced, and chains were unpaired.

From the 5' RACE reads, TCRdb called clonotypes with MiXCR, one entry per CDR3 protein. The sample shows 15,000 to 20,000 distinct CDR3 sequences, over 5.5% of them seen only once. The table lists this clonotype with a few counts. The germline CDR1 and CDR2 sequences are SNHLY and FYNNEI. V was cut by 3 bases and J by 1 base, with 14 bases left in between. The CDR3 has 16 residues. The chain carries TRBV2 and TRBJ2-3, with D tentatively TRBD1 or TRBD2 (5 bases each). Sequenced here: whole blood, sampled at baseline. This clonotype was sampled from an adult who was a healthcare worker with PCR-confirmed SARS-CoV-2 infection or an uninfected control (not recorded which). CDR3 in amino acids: CASSDIGARGTDTQYF. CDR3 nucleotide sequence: TGTGCCAGCAGTGATATTGGGGCGCGGGGCACAGATACGCAGTATTTT. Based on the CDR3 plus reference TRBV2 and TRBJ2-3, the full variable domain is EPEVTQTPSHQVTQMGQEVILRCVPISNHLYFYWYRQILGQKVEFLVSFYNNEISEKSEIFDDQFSVERPDGSNFTLKIRSTKLEDSAMYFCASSDIGARGTDTQYFGPGTRLTVL.